The T cell receptor beta chain described here comes from a study of long-term antiretroviral therapy in people with HIV (dated by TCRdb to the early 2020s). Regarding the study in general: The earliest samples were collected about a decade before the 2015 WHO recommendation for immediate ART, when ART was typically delayed until CD4 counts fell. This retrospective serial study examined whether starting ART and sustained HIV suppression were associated with changes in the composition and diversity of the TRB repertoire in peripheral blood. From some 28 adults with confirmed HIV infection, the cohort provided approximately 210 cryopreserved PBMC samples, gathered serially across a mean of approximately six years (range 1-12). About 35% of the 30 participants with HIV were female. No cross-contamination during QIAcube processing was shown when test extractions of a monoclonal T-cell line were performed alongside over 25 polyclonal samples. Here is what the overall study found, with its caveats: The samples were dated from about 2004 to 2017, and the ART regimens that were used may be less effective than current ART regimens. Expanded TRB clones identified before ART initiation dominated the repertoire at all time points, although this dominance fluctuated and declined in many PLHIV after ART. Starting ART was linked to a significant rise in TRB diversity, yet even with long-term ART the diversity remained significantly lower than in transplant donor controls. Limited PBMC availability meant only the TCR beta chain was sequenced, without alpha chain pairing. No data were available on ART adherence, viral resistance or therapy changes, limiting inferences about post-ART repertoire changes. Because pre-ART samples had limited cell numbers, unsorted PBMC were profiled rather than sorted CD4+ and CD8+ T cells. Narrower CDR3 length ranges were observed in HIV repertoires than in controls, and an antigen-experienced repertoire with only a slight naive shift after ART was suggested by the network structure.

CDR1 is given as SGHRS and CDR2 as YFSETQ, both from the germline V gene. Cut back by 0 bases and 3 bases, the V and J ends lie 9 bases apart. The CDR3, from cysteine to phenylalanine, totals 14 residues. Kept here is only the CDR3 DNA, which spans 42 bases and is read in frame from base 1. Sequencing of the TRB variable region was done with the immunoSEQ hsTCRB v3.0 assay at survey level resolution. A depth of roughly 35,000-55,000 T-cell genomes per sample was targeted for TRB sequencing. An Illumina MiSeq with a v3 150-cycle kit was used to sequence the pooled TRB libraries. Regarding the original processing steps: Repertoire analysis was performed in R inside a reproducible Nextflow workflow that covered QC, data transformation and analysis. Custom analyses were implemented in LymphoSeq2, an R package for AIRR-Seq data exploration. After excluding a handful of samples that yielded fewer than 5000 total TRB sequences, 150 to 200 HIV repertoires remained for analysis. Among the 180 to 200 HIV repertoires that were kept, 59 were collected before ART initiation and more than 120 were collected after ART initiation. Each repertoire was downsampled to 5000 TRB nucleotide sequences, and summary statistics were averaged across 100 downsampling iterations. TRB sequences were retained for analysis only if CDR3 regions of at least seven amino acids were present. Diversity was measured with a Shannon entropy-derived clonality score and the Gini coefficient. In repertoire networks, the top 5000 CDR3 amino acid sequences were linked whenever an edit distance of one separated two sequences. Antigen specificity groups and MHC restriction were predicted for TRB CDR3 amino acid sequences with GLIPH2. To flag known associations with CMV, EBV, HIV or tissue antigens, CDR3 amino acid sequences were compared against VDJdb and McPAS-TCR. Pre-ART, post-ART and control groups were compared with Wilcoxon signed-rank tests and Holm-Bonferroni correction. TCRdb took over this immuneACCESS table, retaining in-frame rearrangements with V and J assigned. Such tables are incomplete; in checked studies, under half of the missing clones stem from an unresolved V gene, and the remainder is unexplained. V and J calls and clone size are as listed in that table; D and trimming were resolved from the DNA. The sample table contains 34,000 or so clones; only one count was recorded for almost 85% of them. Jointly, the top ten make up 3.5% to 4.5% of the sample.

On this clone: Its antigen is currently not known. No quality values exist for individual bases; no much larger clone is one base distant.

To be included, a participant needed at least one PBMC sample from before ART initiation plus at least two post-ART samples. All participants with HIV were treated in the United States of America. Cryopreserved samples of about 1-10 million PBMC were thawed and washed before DNA extraction. At the time of the earliest PBMC sample, participants with HIV were aged between about 20 and 55 years. Per participant, PBMC samples came from 1-4 timepoints prior to ART initiation and 2-8 timepoints following ART initiation, for a median of 7 samples. Serial HIV viral load, CD4+ T-cell count, ART history and demographic data were obtained for every participant. Genomic DNA was extracted from unsorted PBMC with a Qiagen kit on a QIAcube, processed in batches of 12 samples.

The sample in question was unsorted PBMCs, obtained roughly 3.3 years after starting antiretroviral therapy. The chain joins TRBV5-1 to TRBJ1-1; confidence is insufficient to name the D gene. The receptor was isolated from a man between 18 and 35 years old with HIV. Here is the DNA: TGCGCCAGCAGCTTGGGAAGCCTTCACACTGAAGCTTTCTTT. It specifies CASSLGSLHTEAFF.